What follows is one TCR beta chain and its context. The sample holds one count of this clone. There is no known antigen for this receptor. Per-base qualities were not stored, and no clone one base away is much larger. These data originate in a study of CD8+ T cells in alopecia areata (dated by TCRdb to the late 2010s). With respect to the entire study: High-throughput TCRbeta sequencing was used to examine T cell clonal expansion in alopecia areata in both the C3H/HeJ mouse model and human patients. Scalp tissue and sorted CD4+ and CD8+ peripheral blood T cells from patchy and totalis/universalis alopecia areata patients and from healthy controls were covered by human TCRbeta sequencing. Scalp clonality was compared across normal scalp (n=4), patchy alopecia areata scalp (n=8), and alopecia totalis/universalis scalp (n=8). The RNA source kit depended on sample type: the PAXgene miRNA kit for fixed scalp, the miRNeasy kit for PBMCs, and the RNeasy kit for mouse skin. TCRbeta CDR3 regions were amplified by immunoSEQ multiplex PCR with 35 Vbeta forward and 13 Jbeta reverse primers. The investigation overall reported the following: Unlike mouse skin, which is dominated by gammadelta T cells, normal human skin has resident alphabeta T cells that are also sequenced, and this complicates analysis of the scalp TCR repertoire. Compared with mice, TCR sequences shared between patients were less clear, possibly partly because of HLA diversity across the patient population. Lesional scalp, especially in alopecia totalis/universalis, showed higher clonality and more expanded CD8+ clones than normal scalp, suggesting antigenic drive.

Lesional scalp punch biopsies and peripheral blood were obtained from alopecia areata patients. PBMCs were isolated by density centrifugation and stained for CD3, CD4 and CD8, after which CD4+ and CD8+ T cells were sorted on a FACSAria. Untreated alopecia areata patients were recruited as part of a multicenter biomarker study. Blood CD8+ T cells from 5 or 6 biomarker-study patients were further sorted into NKG2D-low and NKG2D-high fractions. According to the germline V gene, CDR1 reads SGHRS and CDR2 reads YFSETQ. Inclusive of the bounding cysteine and phenylalanine, the CDR3 is 15 residues long. Only CDR3 DNA is held: 45 bases, read in frame from base 1. V is shortened by 0 bases, J by 2 bases, and the region joining them spans 12 bases. The library was produced with the immunoSEQ multiplex PCR assay. RNA was extracted from all samples and reverse transcribed into cDNA, which served as template for TCR sequencing. SuperScript III was used for first-strand cDNA synthesis, primed with a 2:1 mix of oligo-dT and random hexamers. A synthetic immune receptor repertoire was used to assess amplification bias, and residual bias was removed computationally. The original pipeline was this. Raw reads were preprocessed for error removal, and CDR3 was defined according to IMGT conventions as running from the conserved cysteine to phenylalanine. To get clonality, Shannon entropy was normalized by log2 of the number of productive unique TCRs and the result was subtracted from 1. Whether each scalp clone was CD4 or CD8 was inferred by checking scalp TCRbeta sequences against the CD4 and CD8 repertoires from sorted blood. Not all clones reach the TCRdb copy of this immuneACCESS table, which keeps in-frame sequences only. Checked studies attribute under half of the gap to unresolved V genes and leave the rest unexplained. V and J calls and clone size follow that table, whereas D and trimming were derived from the DNA. The sample has some 120,000 clones on record, less than 50% of them singletons. About 10% of the sample rests with the top ten.

The sequence joins TRBV5-1 to TRBJ2-7; the D gene is perhaps TRBD1, on 5 matching bases. This receptor was identified in a human donor with alopecia areata. The specimen was NKG2D-low CD8+ T cells sorted from blood. Reading the label with the study, this specimen's cell subset or site is: sorted CD8+ NKG2D-low blood T cells. The bases read TGCGCCAGCAGCTTGGGTAGGGGAATCCCCTACGAGCAGTACTTC. This yields the protein CASSLGRGIPYEQYF.